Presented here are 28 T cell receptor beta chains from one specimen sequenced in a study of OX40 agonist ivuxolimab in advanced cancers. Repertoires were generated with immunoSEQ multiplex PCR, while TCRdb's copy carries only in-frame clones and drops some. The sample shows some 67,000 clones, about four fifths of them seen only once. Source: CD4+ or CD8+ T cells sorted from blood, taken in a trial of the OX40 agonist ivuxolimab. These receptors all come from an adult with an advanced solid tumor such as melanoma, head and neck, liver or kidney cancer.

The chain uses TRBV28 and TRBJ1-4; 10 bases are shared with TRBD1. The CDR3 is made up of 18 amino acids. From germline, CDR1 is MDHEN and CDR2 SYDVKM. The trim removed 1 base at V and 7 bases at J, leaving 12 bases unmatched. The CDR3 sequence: CASSLFLVGTGDTEKLFF. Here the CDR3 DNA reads TGTGCCAGCAGTTTATTCCTTGTGGGGACAGGGGATACTGAAAAACTGTTTTTT.

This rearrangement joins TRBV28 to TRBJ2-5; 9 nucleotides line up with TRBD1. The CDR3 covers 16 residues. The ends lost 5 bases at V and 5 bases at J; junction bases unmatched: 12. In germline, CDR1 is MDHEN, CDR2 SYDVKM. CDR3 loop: CASSSMGQGGVETQYF. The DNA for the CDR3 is TGTGCCAGCAGTAGCATGGGACAGGGAGGGGTGGAGACCCAGTACTTC.

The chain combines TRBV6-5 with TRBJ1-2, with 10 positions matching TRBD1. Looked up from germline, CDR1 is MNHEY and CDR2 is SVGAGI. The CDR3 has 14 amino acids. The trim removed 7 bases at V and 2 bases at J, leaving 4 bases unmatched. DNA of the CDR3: TGTGCCAGCACCCCGGACAGGGGGAACTATGGCTACACCTTC. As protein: CASTPDRGNYGYTF.

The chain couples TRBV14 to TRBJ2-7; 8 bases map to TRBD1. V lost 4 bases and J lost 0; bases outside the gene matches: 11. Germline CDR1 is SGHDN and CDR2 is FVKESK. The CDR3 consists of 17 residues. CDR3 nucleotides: TGTGCCAGCAGCCTAGGATCAGGGGGCCCAAGCTCCTACGAGCAGTACGTC. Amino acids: CASSLGSGGPSSYEQYV.

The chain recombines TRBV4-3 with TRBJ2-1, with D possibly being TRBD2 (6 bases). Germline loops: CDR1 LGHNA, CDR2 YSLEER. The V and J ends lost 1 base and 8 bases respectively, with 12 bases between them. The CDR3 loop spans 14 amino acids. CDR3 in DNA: TGCGCCAGCAGCCAAGGACTAGTCTTGGATGAGCAGTTCTTC. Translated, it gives CASSQGLVLDEQFF.

CDR3: CASSPKVNGEQYF. The DNA of the CDR3 is TGTGCCAGCAGCCCTAAGGTGAACGGCGAGCAGTACTTC. This chain links TRBV7-9 with TRBJ2-7, with no clear D. V lost 5 bases and J lost 6, with 14 bases in between. Germline V lookup: CDR1 SEHNR, CDR2 FQNEAQ (reference sequence). There are 13 residues in the CDR3.

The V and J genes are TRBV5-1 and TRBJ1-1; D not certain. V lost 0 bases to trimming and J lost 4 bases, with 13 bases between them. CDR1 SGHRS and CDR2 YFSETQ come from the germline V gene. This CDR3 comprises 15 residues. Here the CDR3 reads CASSLDPGLSTEAFF. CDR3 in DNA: TGCGCCAGCAGCTTGGATCCGGGATTGAGCACTGAAGCTTTCTTT.

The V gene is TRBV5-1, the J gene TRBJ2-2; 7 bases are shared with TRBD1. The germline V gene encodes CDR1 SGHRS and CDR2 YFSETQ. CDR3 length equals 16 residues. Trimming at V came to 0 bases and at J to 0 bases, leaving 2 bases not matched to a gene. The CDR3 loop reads CASSLGGTANTGELFF. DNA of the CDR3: TGCGCCAGCAGCTTGGGGGGGACAGCGAACACCGGGGAGCTGTTTTTT.

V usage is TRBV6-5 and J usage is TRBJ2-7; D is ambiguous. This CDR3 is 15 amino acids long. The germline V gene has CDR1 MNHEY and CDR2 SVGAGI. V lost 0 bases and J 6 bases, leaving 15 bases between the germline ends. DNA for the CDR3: TGTGCCAGCAGTTACTCCGGGTATACGGTGAGCGAGCAGTACTTC. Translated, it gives CASSYSGYTVSEQYF.

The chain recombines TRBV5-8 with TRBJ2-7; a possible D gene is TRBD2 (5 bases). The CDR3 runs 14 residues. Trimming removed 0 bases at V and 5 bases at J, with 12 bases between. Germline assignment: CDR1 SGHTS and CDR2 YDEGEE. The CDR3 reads CASSLESGGHEQYV. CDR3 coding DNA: TGTGCCAGCAGCTTGGAATCAGGAGGCCACGAGCAGTACGTC.

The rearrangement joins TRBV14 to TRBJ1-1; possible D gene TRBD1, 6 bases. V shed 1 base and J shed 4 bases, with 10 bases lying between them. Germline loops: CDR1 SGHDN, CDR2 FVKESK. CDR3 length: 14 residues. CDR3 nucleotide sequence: TGTGCCAGCAGCCAAGCACAGGGTCTCACTGAAGCTTTCTTT. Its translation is CASSQAQGLTEAFF.

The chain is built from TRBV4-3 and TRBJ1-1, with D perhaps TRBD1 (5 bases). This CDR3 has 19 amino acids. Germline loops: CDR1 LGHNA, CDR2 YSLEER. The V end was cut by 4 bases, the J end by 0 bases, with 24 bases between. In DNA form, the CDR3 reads TGCGCCAGCAGCCCGGAATCCGGCAGGCTGGGGGTGATGAACACTGAAGCTTTCTTT. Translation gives CASSPESGRLGVMNTEAFF.

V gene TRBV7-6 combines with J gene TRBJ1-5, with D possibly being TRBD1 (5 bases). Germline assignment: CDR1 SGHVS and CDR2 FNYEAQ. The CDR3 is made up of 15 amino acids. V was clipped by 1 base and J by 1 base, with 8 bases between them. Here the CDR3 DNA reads TGTGCCAGCAGCTTAGTCGCAGGGAGCAATCAGCCCCAGCATTTT. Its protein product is CASSLVAGSNQPQHF.

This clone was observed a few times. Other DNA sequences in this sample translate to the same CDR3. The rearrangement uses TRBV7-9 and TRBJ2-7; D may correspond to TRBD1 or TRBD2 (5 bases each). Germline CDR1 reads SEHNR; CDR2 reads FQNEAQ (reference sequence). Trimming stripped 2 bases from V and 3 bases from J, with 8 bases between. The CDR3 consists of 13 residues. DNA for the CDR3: TGTGCCAGCAGCTTACCGGGACGCTACGAGCAGTACGTC. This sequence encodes CASSLPGRYEQYV.

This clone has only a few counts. CDR3 DNA: TGTGCCAGCAGTTTACAGGGGGCGGGATGGGGACAAAATGAAAAACTGTTTTTT. It yields the protein CASSLQGAGWGQNEKLFF. The V call is TRBV27, the J call TRBJ1-4; TRBD1 matches at 8 bases. Germline CDR1 MNHEY, CDR2 SMNVEV (reference sequence). V shed 2 bases, J shed 5 bases, and the junction held 13 bases outside the gene matches. The CDR3 sequence is 18 residues long.

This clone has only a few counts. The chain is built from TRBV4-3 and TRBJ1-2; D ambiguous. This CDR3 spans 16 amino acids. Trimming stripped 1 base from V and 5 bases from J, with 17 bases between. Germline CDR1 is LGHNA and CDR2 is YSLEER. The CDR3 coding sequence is TGCGCCAGCAGCCAAGCTTCGGCCGGCCCTGGTTATGGCTACACCTTC. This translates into CASSQASAGPGYGYTF.

The CDR3 coding sequence is TGCGCCAGCAGCTTGCTACTCACAGGAGATGGCTACACCTTC. Its translation: CASSLLLTGDGYTF. The chain carries TRBV5-1 and TRBJ1-2, with D possibly TRBD1 on 5 matching bases. Germline CDR1 and CDR2: SGHRS and YFSETQ. Trimming took 1 base from V and 6 from J, leaving 13 bases between them. The CDR3 is 14 residues long.

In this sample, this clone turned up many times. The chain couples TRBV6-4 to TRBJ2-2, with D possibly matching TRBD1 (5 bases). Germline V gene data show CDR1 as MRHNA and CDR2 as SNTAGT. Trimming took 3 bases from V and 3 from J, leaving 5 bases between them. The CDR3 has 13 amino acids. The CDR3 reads CASSEGDTGELFF. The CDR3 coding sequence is TGTGCCAGCAGTGAAGGGGACACCGGGGAGCTGTTTTTT.

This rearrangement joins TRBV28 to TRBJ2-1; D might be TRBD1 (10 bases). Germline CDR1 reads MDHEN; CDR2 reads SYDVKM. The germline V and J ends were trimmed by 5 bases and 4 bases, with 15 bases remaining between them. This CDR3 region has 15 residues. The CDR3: CASSLAGQGYNEQFF. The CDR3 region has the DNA TGTGCCAGCAGTCTAGCGGGACAGGGGTACAATGAGCAGTTCTTC. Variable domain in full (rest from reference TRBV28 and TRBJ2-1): DVKVTQSSRYLVKRTGEKVFLECVQDMDHENMFWYRQDPGLGLRLIYFSYDVKMKEKGDIPEGYSVSREKKERFSLILESASTNQTSMYLCASSLAGQGYNEQFFGPGTRLTVL.

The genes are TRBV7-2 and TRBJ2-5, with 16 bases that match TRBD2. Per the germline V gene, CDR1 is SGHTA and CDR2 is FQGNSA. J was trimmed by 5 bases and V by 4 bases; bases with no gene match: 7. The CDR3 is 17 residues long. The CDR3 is CASSSGLAGGVGETQYF. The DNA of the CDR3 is TGTGCCAGCAGCTCGGGACTAGCGGGAGGGGTCGGGGAGACCCAGTACTTC.

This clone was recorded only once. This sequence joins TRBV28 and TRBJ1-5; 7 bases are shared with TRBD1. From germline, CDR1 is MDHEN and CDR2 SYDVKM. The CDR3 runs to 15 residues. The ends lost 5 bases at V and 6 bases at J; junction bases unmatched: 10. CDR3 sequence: CASSPDRGRGQPQHF. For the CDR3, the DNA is TGTGCCAGCAGTCCCGATAGGGGGCGAGGTCAGCCCCAGCATTTT.

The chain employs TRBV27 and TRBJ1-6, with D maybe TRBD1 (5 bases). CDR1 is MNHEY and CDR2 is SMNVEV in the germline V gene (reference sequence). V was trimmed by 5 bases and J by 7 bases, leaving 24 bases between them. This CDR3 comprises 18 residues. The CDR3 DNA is TGTGCCAGCAGTACCCGGACGCGGGGAGGGGTCCGAAATTCACCCCTCCACTTT. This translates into CASSTRTRGGVRNSPLHF.

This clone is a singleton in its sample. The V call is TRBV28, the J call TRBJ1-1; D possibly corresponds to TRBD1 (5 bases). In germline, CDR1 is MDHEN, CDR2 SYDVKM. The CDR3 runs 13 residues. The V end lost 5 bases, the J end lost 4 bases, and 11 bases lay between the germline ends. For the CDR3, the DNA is TGTGCCAGCAGTCTAGCAGGGAGCACTGAAGCTTTCTTT. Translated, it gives CASSLAGSTEAFF.

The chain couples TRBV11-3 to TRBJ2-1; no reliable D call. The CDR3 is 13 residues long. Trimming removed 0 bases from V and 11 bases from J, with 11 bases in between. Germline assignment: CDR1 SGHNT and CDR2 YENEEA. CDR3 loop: CASSLDLANQQFF. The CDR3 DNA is TGTGCCAGCAGCTTAGATCTGGCAAACCAGCAGTTCTTC.

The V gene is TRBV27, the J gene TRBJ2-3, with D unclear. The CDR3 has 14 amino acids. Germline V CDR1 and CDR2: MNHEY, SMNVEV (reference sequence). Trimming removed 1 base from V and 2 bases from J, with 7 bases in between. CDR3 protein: CASSLYRNTDTQYF. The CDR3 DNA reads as TGTGCCAGCAGTTTATACAGAAACACAGATACGCAGTATTTT.

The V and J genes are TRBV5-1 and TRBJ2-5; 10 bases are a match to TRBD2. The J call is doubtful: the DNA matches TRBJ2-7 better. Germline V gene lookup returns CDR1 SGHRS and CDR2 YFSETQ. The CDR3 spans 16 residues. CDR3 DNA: TGCGCCAGCAGCTTGTGGGCTAGCGGGAGCGCCTACGAGCAGTACTTC. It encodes CASSLWASGSAYEQYF.

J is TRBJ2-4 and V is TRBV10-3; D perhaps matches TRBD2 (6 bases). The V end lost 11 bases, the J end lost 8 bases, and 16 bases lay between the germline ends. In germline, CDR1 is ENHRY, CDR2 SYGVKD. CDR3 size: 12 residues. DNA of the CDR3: TGTGCCGTCATGGAGGAGGGAGACATTCAGTACTTC. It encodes CAVMEEGDIQYF.

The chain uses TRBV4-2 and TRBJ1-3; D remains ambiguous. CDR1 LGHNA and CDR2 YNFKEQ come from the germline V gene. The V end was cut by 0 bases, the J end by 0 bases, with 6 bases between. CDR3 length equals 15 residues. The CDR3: CASSQDSFSGNTIYF. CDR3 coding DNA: TGTGCCAGCAGCCAAGACAGTTTCTCTGGAAACACCATATATTTT.